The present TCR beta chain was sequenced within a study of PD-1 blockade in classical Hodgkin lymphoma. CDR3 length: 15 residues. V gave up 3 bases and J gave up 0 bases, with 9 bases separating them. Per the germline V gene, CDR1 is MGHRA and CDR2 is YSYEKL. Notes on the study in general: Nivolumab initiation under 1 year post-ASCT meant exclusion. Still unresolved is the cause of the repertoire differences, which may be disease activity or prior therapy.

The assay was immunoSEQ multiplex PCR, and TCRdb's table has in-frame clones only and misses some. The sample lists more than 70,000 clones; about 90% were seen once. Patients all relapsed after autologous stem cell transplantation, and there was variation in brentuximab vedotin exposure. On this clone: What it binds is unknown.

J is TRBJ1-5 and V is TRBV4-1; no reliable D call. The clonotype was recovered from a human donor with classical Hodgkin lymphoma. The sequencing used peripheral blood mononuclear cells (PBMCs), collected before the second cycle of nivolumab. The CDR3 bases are TGCGCCAGCAGCCAGATGACCTATAGCAATCAGCCCCAGCATTTT. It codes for CASSQMTYSNQPQHF.